A single sample is the source of the 20 T cell receptor beta chains below, sequenced in a study of cytomegalovirus exposure and HLA in healthy donors (dated by TCRdb to 2016 to 2017). The method was the immunoSEQ multiplex PCR assay. For the multiplex PCR, a mixture combining 60 forward primers for TCR Vbeta segments and 13 reverse primers for TCR Jbeta segments was used. The source is immuneACCESS, and TCRdb retained only in-frame sequences with V and J called. Part of the clones is not carried over; for the studies checked, unresolved V genes explain less than half of this, and the remainder is unexplained. This sample is represented by about 140,000 clones; about 61% of them were singletons. The ten largest clones take up 2% to 2.5% of the sample. The sample comprised PBMCs. Receptors originate from a woman in her thirties or forties in good health and CMV-seronegative.

This clone was seen only a few times. The gene calls are TRBV6-1 and TRBJ2-3, with TRBD2 identical over 9 bases. The junction had 6 bases not matched to a gene; V was cut back by 4 bases and J by 1 base. This CDR3 has 16 residues. Germline CDR1 MNHNS, CDR2 SASEGT. This CDR3 reads CASSAERGARTDTQYF. CDR3 nucleotide sequence: TGTGCCAGCAGTGCTGAGCGGGGGGCCCGCACAGATACGCAGTATTTT.

The chain links TRBV7-6 to TRBJ2-5, with D unresolved. CDR1 and CDR2 from the germline V gene are SGHVS and FNYEAQ. The CDR3 is made up of 12 amino acids. V was clipped by 3 bases and J by 5 bases, with 7 bases between them. CDR3: CASSLRSETQYF. Written as DNA, the CDR3 is TGTGCCAGCAGCTTGAGGTCCGAGACCCAGTACTTC.

The gene calls are TRBV7-9 and TRBJ2-4; 14 nucleotides align to TRBD2. V lost 5 bases and J lost 3; bases outside the gene matches: 6. CDR3 length: 17 amino acids. Germline CDR1 is SEHNR and CDR2 is FQNEAQ (reference sequence). The CDR3 DNA sequence: TGTGCCAGCAGCCCACCTGGACTAGCGGGGGGCAAAAACATTCAGTACTTC. It encodes CASSPPGLAGGKNIQYF. Full variable domain (missing parts from reference TRBV7-9 and TRBJ2-4): DTGVSQNPRHKITKRGQNVTFRCDPISEHNRLYWYRQTLGQGPEFLTYFQNEAQLEKSRLLSDRFSAERPKGSFSTLEIQRTEQGDSAMYLCASSPPGLAGGKNIQYFGAGTRLSVL.

The CDR3 loop reads CASSPQVTDNSPLHF. The CDR3 DNA is TGTGCCAGCTCACCACAAGTGACAGATAATTCACCCCTCCACTTT. The chain couples TRBV18 to TRBJ1-6; possible D gene TRBD1, 5 bases. CDR1 and CDR2 (germline): KGHSH, LQKENI. The CDR3 contains 15 residues. The ends were cut back, 1 base at V and 5 bases at J, with 9 bases in the middle.

This clone was observed a handful of times. The CDR3: CATTGKRQPQHF. DNA of the CDR3: TGTGCCACCACAGGAAAGCGTCAGCCCCAGCATTTT. V gene TRBV28 combines with J gene TRBJ1-5, with D possibly being TRBD1 (5 bases). The germline V gene has CDR1 MDHEN and CDR2 SYDVKM. This CDR3 spans 12 amino acids. V lost 10 bases and J 6 bases, leaving 13 bases between the germline ends. Looking up the rest from reference TRBV28 and TRBJ1-5 gives the full variable domain: DVKVTQSSRYLVKRTGEKVFLECVQDMDHENMFWYRQDPGLGLRLIYFSYDVKMKEKGDIPEGYSVSREKKERFSLILESASTNQTSMYLCATTGKRQPQHFGDGTRLSIL.

Written as DNA, the CDR3 is TGTGCCAGCAGCCCCCGCATGGGGGGGACCCAGTACTTC. Protein product: CASSPRMGGTQYF. The rearrangement uses TRBV7-3 and TRBJ2-5, with D tentatively TRBD2 (6 bases). V was clipped by 5 bases and J by 7 bases, with 14 bases between them. The CDR3 extends over 13 amino acids. CDR1 SGHTA and CDR2 FQGTGA come from the germline V gene.

This clone has more than one count but fewer than ten. The genes are TRBV2 and TRBJ2-7; D perhaps matches TRBD2 (5 bases). The CDR3 is 14 amino acids. V lost 3 bases, J lost 6 bases, and 15 bases lay in between. The germline V gene encodes CDR1 SNHLY and CDR2 FYNNEI. The CDR3 coding sequence is TGTGCCAGCAGTGACCCACATCGGGGAATCGAGCAGTACTTC. It encodes CASSDPHRGIEQYF. Full variable domain (missing parts from reference TRBV2 and TRBJ2-7): EPEVTQTPSHQVTQMGQEVILRCVPISNHLYFYWYRQILGQKVEFLVSFYNNEISEKSEIFDDQFSVERPDGSNFTLKIRSTKLEDSAMYFCASSDPHRGIEQYFGPGTRLTVT.

The chain couples TRBV10-2 to TRBJ1-5; 8 positions agree with TRBD1. V lost 9 bases, J lost 3 bases, and 4 bases stayed unmatched. Germline V gene data show CDR1 as WSHSY and CDR2 as SAAADI. This CDR3 has 13 residues. The chain's CDR3 is CASKGQDNQPQHF. Here the CDR3 DNA reads TGCGCCAGTAAGGGACAGGACAATCAGCCCCAGCATTTT.

This clone occurred a few times. This sequence joins TRBV7-2 and TRBJ2-5, with 9 bases matching TRBD1. V was pared by 3 bases and J by 5 bases, with 10 bases of the junction left unmatched. Per the germline V gene, CDR1 is SGHTA and CDR2 is FQGNSA. The length of the CDR3 is 16 residues. The chain's CDR3 is CASSFPGQGIFETQYF. The CDR3 coding sequence is TGTGCCAGCAGCTTCCCCGGACAGGGGATTTTTGAGACCCAGTACTTC.

The chain links TRBV18 to TRBJ2-1; maybe TRBD2 (6 bases). Germline V gene data show CDR1 as KGHSH and CDR2 as LQKENI. Trimming removed 3 bases at V and 4 bases at J, with 7 bases between. The CDR3 is 13 residues long. This chain's CDR3 is CASSPGGYNEQFF. DNA of the CDR3: TGTGCCAGCTCACCTGGGGGGTACAATGAGCAGTTCTTC.

The chain links TRBV19 to TRBJ2-1; TRBD2 might be the D (5 bases). V lost 4 bases to trimming and J lost 2 bases, with 9 bases between them. The CDR3 is made up of 14 amino acids. Germline assignment: CDR1 LNHDA and CDR2 SQIVND (reference sequence). DNA for the CDR3: TGTGCCAGTAGTACCGCCGGGACCTACAATGAGCAGTTCTTC. Translated, it gives CASSTAGTYNEQFF.

The V and J genes are TRBV7-2 and TRBJ2-5, with TRBD2 matching over 13 bases. J lost 7 bases, V lost 5 bases, and 7 bases had no gene match. The CDR3 has 15 amino acids. In germline, CDR1 is SGHTA, CDR2 FQGNSA. The CDR3, as DNA: TGTGCCAGCAGCAAACTAGCGGGGGGGCCTGGGACCCAGTACTTC. Translated, it gives CASSKLAGGPGTQYF.

In DNA form, the CDR3 reads TGTGCCTGGAGTGTCAATAGCAATCAGCCCCAGCATTTT. It is translated as CAWSVNSNQPQHF. The chain combines TRBV30 with TRBJ1-5; D gene uncertain. This CDR3 is 13 amino acids long. V shed 0 bases and J shed 0 bases, with 3 bases lying between them. Germline V gene data show CDR1 as GTSNPN and CDR2 as SVGIG (reference sequence).

The rearrangement uses TRBV5-1 and TRBJ1-4; the D gene is possibly TRBD1 (6 bases). V lost 0 bases, J lost 5 bases, and 8 bases lay in between. The germline V gene has CDR1 SGHRS and CDR2 YFSETQ. The CDR3 runs to 14 residues. CDR3 amino acids: CASSLAGTNEKLFF. The CDR3 coding sequence is TGCGCCAGCAGCTTGGCTGGGACAAATGAAAAACTGTTTTTT.

This clone was observed a few times. The chain is built from TRBV30 and TRBJ2-7; TRBD2 might be the D (6 bases). The V gene's germline CDR1 is GTSNPN and CDR2 SVGIG (reference sequence). With 0 bases removed from V and 4 bases from J, the gap between germline ends came to 10 bases. This CDR3 contains 13 residues. CDR3 in DNA: TGTGCCTGGAGTGTACGGGGGTGGTACGAGCAGTACTTC. Translation gives CAWSVRGWYEQYF.

The chain recombines TRBV5-6 with TRBJ2-7; 8 bases fit TRBD1. The CDR3 is made up of 14 amino acids. Trimming at V came to 3 bases and at J to 0 bases, leaving 2 bases not matched to a gene. Germline V gene lookup returns CDR1 SGHDT and CDR2 YYEEEE. This chain's CDR3 is CASSWGQVSYEQYF. For the CDR3, the DNA is TGTGCCAGCAGCTGGGGACAGGTCTCCTACGAGCAGTACTTC.

This clone has only a few counts. The rearrangement links TRBV19 to TRBJ1-1; D not resolved. With 11 bases removed from V and 5 bases from J, the gap between germline ends came to 9 bases. CDR3 length: 10 residues. CDR1 and CDR2 (germline): LNHDA, SQIVND (reference sequence). CDR3 coding DNA: TGTGCCTCCGGTGAAACTGAAGCTTTCTTT. Translating it yields CASGETEAFF.

The DNA for the CDR3 is TGTGCCAGCAGCCCCGGGGCTAGCGGGGGCACAGATACGCAGTATTTT. Translating gives CASSPGASGGTDTQYF. The rearrangement uses TRBV5-5 and TRBJ2-3; 9 positions agree with TRBD2. The CDR3 is 16 amino acids. Germline V gene sequence: CDR1 SGHKS, CDR2 YYEKEE (reference sequence). Germline trimming cut 4 bases from V and 1 base from J; bases unmatched to any gene: 7.

The table lists this clone with a count of one. This chain joins TRBV5-1 and TRBJ2-1; the match to TRBD1 covers 8 bases. The CDR3 runs to 15 residues. V trimming: 7 bases; J trimming: 4 bases; junction bases outside the gene matches: 10. Germline V CDR1 and CDR2: SGHRS, YFSETQ. This CDR3 is CASGIWTGPYNEQFF. The CDR3 DNA reads TGCGCCAGCGGGATCTGGACAGGGCCATACAATGAGCAGTTCTTC.

The chain carries TRBV10-3 and TRBJ1-6; D possibly corresponds to TRBD1 (6 bases). The CDR3 totals 14 residues. Germline-derived CDR1 and CDR2 are ENHRY and SYGVKD. The germline V and J ends were trimmed by 9 bases and 9 bases, with 18 bases remaining between them. The CDR3: CAIQNRADASPLHF. CDR3 in DNA: TGTGCCATACAAAACAGGGCGGATGCTTCACCCCTCCACTTT.